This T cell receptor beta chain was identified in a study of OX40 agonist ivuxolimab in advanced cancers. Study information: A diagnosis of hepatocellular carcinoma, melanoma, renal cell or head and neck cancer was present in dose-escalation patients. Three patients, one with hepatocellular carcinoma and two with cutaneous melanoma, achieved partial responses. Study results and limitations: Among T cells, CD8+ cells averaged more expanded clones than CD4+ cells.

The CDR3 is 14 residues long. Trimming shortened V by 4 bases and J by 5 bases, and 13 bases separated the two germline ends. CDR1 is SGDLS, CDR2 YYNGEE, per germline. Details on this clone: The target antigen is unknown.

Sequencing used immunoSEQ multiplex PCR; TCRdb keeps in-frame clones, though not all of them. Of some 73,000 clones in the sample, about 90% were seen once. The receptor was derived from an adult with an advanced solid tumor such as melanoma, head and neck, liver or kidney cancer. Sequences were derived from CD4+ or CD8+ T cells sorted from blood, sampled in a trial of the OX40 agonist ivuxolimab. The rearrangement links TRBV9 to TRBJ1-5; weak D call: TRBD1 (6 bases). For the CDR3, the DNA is TGTGCCAGCAGCCGCGACAGGAGAGATCAGCCCCAGCATTTT. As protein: CASSRDRRDQPQHF.